The sequence of this T cell receptor beta chain was determined in a study of blood T cell repertoires in COVID-19. Across the whole study: The study drew acute and convalescent COVID-19 samples from the United States, Italy and Spain.

Authors' analysis steps: Amplification with reference gene primers provided the estimates of nucleated cell counts. Using immunoSEQ multiplex PCR, the repertoire was profiled, and TCRdb retains in-frame clones only, with some absent. D and trimming come from the DNA, and the V and J calls and clone size come from that table. The sample comprises 85,000 to 100,000 clones, more than 65% of which are singletons, and about a sixth rests with the top ten. The specimen sequenced was peripheral blood. This clonotype was sampled from a woman of 80 years or more with active or convalescent COVID-19.

This CDR3 reads CASSLAGEGDTQYF. The CDR3 bases are TGTGCCAGCAGTTTAGCGGGAGAGGGAGATACGCAGTATTTT. The chain employs TRBV9 and TRBJ2-3; the match to TRBD2 covers 9 bases. Unmatched junction bases numbered 6, after V lost 5 bases and J lost 5 bases. Germline CDR1 reads SGDLS; CDR2 reads YYNGEE. This CDR3 contains 14 residues.